The 23 T cell receptor beta chains reported below all come from one sample, sequenced in a study of blood T cell repertoires in COVID-19. Produced via immunoSEQ multiplex PCR; TCRdb's table is partial and in-frame only. The table lists 150,000 to 200,000 clones, approximately 80% of them singletons. The sample comprised peripheral blood. The receptor source for this set is an elderly woman with acute or convalescent COVID-19.

The chain has TRBV5-1 and TRBJ2-2; 13 bases are shared with TRBD2. The V segment lost 4 bases and the J segment 2 bases; nucleotides outside the gene matches: 11. The CDR3 totals 19 residues. Germline V gene sequence: CDR1 SGHRS, CDR2 YFSETQ. The CDR3 loop reads CASSPQLLAGGINTGELFF. DNA of the CDR3: TGCGCCAGCAGCCCGCAACTACTAGCGGGAGGGATTAACACCGGGGAGCTGTTTTTT.

This rearrangement joins TRBV7-9 to TRBJ2-7; a possible D gene is TRBD1 (5 bases). Deletions cut 5 bases from V and 3 bases from J, with 11 bases between. CDR1 SEHNR and CDR2 FQNEAQ come from the germline V gene (reference sequence). The CDR3 is 13 amino acids. The CDR3 region has the DNA TGTGCCAGCAGCCCGTTCGACAGCTACGAGCAGTACTTC. Translation: CASSPFDSYEQYF.

The rearrangement uses TRBV7-9 and TRBJ1-2, with D uncertain. Trimming removed 4 bases at V and 3 bases at J, with 15 bases between. Per the germline V gene, CDR1 is SEHNR and CDR2 is FQNEAQ (reference sequence). The CDR3 spans 15 residues. CDR3 coding DNA: TGTGCCAGCAGCTCGCTAGAAACCCCGGACTATGGCTACACCTTC. Protein product: CASSSLETPDYGYTF.

This chain connects TRBV10-2 to TRBJ2-1; 8 nucleotides align to TRBD2. This CDR3 spans 17 amino acids. The germline V gene encodes CDR1 WSHSY and CDR2 SAAADI. J was trimmed by 4 bases and V by 0 bases; bases with no gene match: 8. The DNA of the CDR3 is TGCGCCAGCAGTGAGTCGATGGAACTAGCGGATTACAATGAGCAGTTCTTC. It translates to CASSESMELADYNEQFF.

The genes are TRBV5-4 and TRBJ1-2, with 11 bases matching TRBD1. CDR3 length: 17 amino acids. The ends lost 3 bases at V and 5 bases at J; junction bases unmatched: 12. Germline V lookup: CDR1 SGHNT, CDR2 YYREEE (reference sequence). This chain's CDR3 is CASSSGTGGTAGYGYTF. CDR3 sequence (DNA): TGTGCCAGCAGCTCCGGGACAGGGGGGACAGCTGGGTATGGCTACACCTTC.

The rearrangement links TRBV13 to TRBJ2-3; 9 bases are a match to TRBD2. Trimming removed 2 bases from V and 5 bases from J; junction bases left unmatched: 8. Germline loops: CDR1 PRHDT, CDR2 FYEKMQ (reference sequence). The CDR3 is 16 residues long. Here the CDR3 DNA reads TGTGCCAGCAGCTTAAAAGTAGCGGGAGAGTTAGATACGCAGTATTTT. Translated, it gives CASSLKVAGELDTQYF.

The rearrangement joins TRBV6-5 to TRBJ1-4; D perhaps matches TRBD1 (6 bases). Trimming stripped 4 bases from V and 4 bases from J, with 10 bases between. CDR1 and CDR2 from the germline V gene are MNHEY and SVGAGI. This CDR3 region has 14 residues. The CDR3 DNA reads TGTGCCAGCAGTTTACAGGGATTTAATGAAAAACTGTTTTTT. Its translation: CASSLQGFNEKLFF.

This sequence joins TRBV5-8 and TRBJ1-4; TRBD1 is a possible D gene (6 bases). The length of the CDR3 is 11 residues. The germline V gene encodes CDR1 SGHTS and CDR2 YDEGEE. V was cut by 4 bases and J by 14 bases, with 12 bases left in between. In DNA, the CDR3 is TGTGCCAGCAGCGTGGGGGCCGCGCTGTTTTTT. This sequence encodes CASSVGAALFF.

Of note for this clone: Other DNA sequences in the sample encode the same CDR3. The CDR3 nucleotides read TGCGCCAGCAGCTTTTCGGGTAGCCCATCCTACAATGAGCAGTTCTTC. This translates into CASSFSGSPSYNEQFF. This chain links TRBV5-1 with TRBJ2-1; D unresolved. In germline, CDR1 is SGHRS, CDR2 YFSETQ. The CDR3 is made up of 16 amino acids. Trimming took off 2 bases at V and 1 base at J, with 13 bases between the two ends.

The CDR3 loop reads CAWSVRGLPGNTIYF. The CDR3 DNA reads as TGTGCCTGGAGTGTAAGGGGGTTACCTGGAAACACCATATATTTT. The chain employs TRBV30 and TRBJ1-3; D might be TRBD1 (6 bases). Deletions cut 0 bases from V and 2 bases from J, with 11 bases between. The CDR3 runs to 15 residues. Germline loops: CDR1 GTSNPN, CDR2 SVGIG (reference sequence).

This chain uses TRBV2 with TRBJ2-5, with 10 bases lining up with TRBD2. The J segment lost 5 bases and the V segment lost 4 bases, leaving 7 bases of the junction unmatched. The CDR3 is 15 residues long. Germline V gene data show CDR1 as SNHLY and CDR2 as FYNNEI. The CDR3 sequence: CASSALAGEGETQYF. The CDR3 DNA follows: TGTGCCAGCAGTGCGCTAGCGGGAGAGGGGGAGACCCAGTACTTC.

The chain couples TRBV10-3 to TRBJ1-6; TRBD1 matches 7 bases. Losses at the gene ends were 2 bases for V and 5 bases for J; bases not matched to a gene: 0. The CDR3 extends over 14 amino acids. Per germline, CDR1 ENHRY and CDR2 SYGVKD. The CDR3 DNA reads as TGTGCCATCAGTGAGCAGGGGGATAATTCACCCCTCCACTTT. Encoded protein: CAISEQGDNSPLHF.

V gene TRBV27 combines with J gene TRBJ1-5; 8 nucleotides match TRBD1. This CDR3 contains 17 residues. CDR1 MNHEY and CDR2 SMNVEV come from the germline V gene (reference sequence). The J segment lost 7 bases and the V segment lost 2 bases, leaving 13 bases of the junction unmatched. CDR3 bases: TGTGCCAGCAGTTTACGGGGGCACAGGGGGACTACCCAGCCCCAGCATTTT. It is translated as CASSLRGHRGTTQPQHF.

The rearrangement uses TRBV6-6 and TRBJ2-1, with 9 bases that match TRBD2. With 5 bases clipped from V and 5 bases from J, the junction kept 7 bases outside the gene matches. CDR3 size: 15 residues. From germline, CDR1 is MNHNY and CDR2 SVGAGI (reference sequence). The CDR3 nucleotides are TGTGCCAGCAGTAACGGGCCTAGCGGGGACAATGAGCAGTTCTTC. Translated: CASSNGPSGDNEQFF.

The chain recombines TRBV5-1 with TRBJ1-2, with a weak D call TRBD1 (5 bases). Between the trimmed V and J ends, which lost 4 bases and 4 bases, there was a span of 11 bases. Germline lookup yields CDR1 SGHRS and CDR2 YFSETQ. The CDR3 loop spans 13 amino acids. The CDR3, as DNA: TGCGCCAGCAGCCTGACAGCGCTCTATGGCTACACCTTC. Translating gives CASSLTALYGYTF.

The chain carries TRBV7-9 and TRBJ1-1, with 8 bases aligning to TRBD1. The CDR3 consists of 13 residues. The V gene end was trimmed by 5 bases and the J gene end by 6 bases; junction bases not matched to a gene: 5. Germline CDR1 and CDR2: SEHNR and FQNEAQ (reference sequence). The CDR3 bases are TGTGCCAGCAGCCCGACAGGGGCGGCTGAAGCTTTCTTT. Encoded protein: CASSPTGAAEAFF.

The genes are TRBV9 and TRBJ2-7, with 7 nucleotides matching TRBD1. Trimming cost V 4 bases and J 3 bases; bases outside gene matches: 7. Germline V gene data show CDR1 as SGDLS and CDR2 as YYNGEE. This CDR3 comprises 14 residues. Here the CDR3 reads CASSPGDSNYEQYF. In DNA, the CDR3 is TGTGCCAGCAGCCCCGGGGACAGCAACTACGAGCAGTACTTC. Full variable domain (outside the CDR3, taken from reference TRBV9 and TRBJ2-7): DSGVTQTPKHLITATGQRVTLRCSPRSGDLSVYWYQQSLDQGLQFLIQYYNGEERAKGNILERFSAQQFPDLHSELNLSSLELGDSALYFCASSPGDSNYEQYFGPGTRLTVT.

This rearrangement joins TRBV19 to TRBJ1-3, with a tentative D call TRBD1 (6 bases). The CDR3 loop spans 14 amino acids. Germline V gene sequence: CDR1 LNHDA, CDR2 SQIVND (reference sequence). The ends were cut back, 9 bases at V and 0 bases at J, with 12 bases in the middle. The CDR3 reads CASLQGASGNTIYF. The CDR3 DNA sequence: TGTGCCAGCCTACAGGGCGCCTCTGGAAACACCATATATTTT.

The CDR3 here is CASSIAPRTGVNTEAFF. The CDR3 DNA sequence: TGTGCCAGTAGTATAGCTCCCCGGACAGGGGTGAACACTGAAGCTTTCTTT. The chain combines TRBV19 with TRBJ1-1, with 9 nucleotides matching TRBD1. CDR1 is LNHDA and CDR2 is SQIVND in the germline V gene (reference sequence). The CDR3 covers 17 residues. V lost 1 base, J lost 0 bases, and 6 bases stayed unmatched. Complete variable domain (other parts from reference TRBV19 and TRBJ1-1): DGGITQSPKYLFRKEGQNVTLSCEQNLNHDAMYWYRQDPGQGLRLIYYSQIVNDFQKGDIAEGYSVSREKKESFPLTVTSAQKNPTAFYLCASSIAPRTGVNTEAFFGQGTRLTVV.

The V call is TRBV19, the J call TRBJ2-2; a possible D gene is TRBD2 (5 bases). Per the germline V gene, CDR1 is LNHDA and CDR2 is SQIVND (reference sequence). The CDR3 length is 17 residues. Trimming cost V 7 bases and J 2 bases, with 20 bases left between them. The CDR3 DNA is TGTGCCAGTACCCCCCCCGGACGAGGGATCAACACCGGGGAGCTGTTTTTT. This gives the protein CASTPPGRGINTGELFF.

The rearrangement uses TRBV9 and TRBJ2-1, with 11 nucleotides matching TRBD1. From germline, CDR1 is SGDLS and CDR2 YYNGEE. The CDR3 has 16 amino acids. Trimming removed 2 bases from V and 10 bases from J; junction bases left unmatched: 11. CDR3 protein: CASSVLGTGGVREQFF. The CDR3 DNA is TGTGCCAGCAGCGTCCTGGGGACAGGGGGAGTTCGGGAGCAGTTCTTC.

The chain carries TRBV25-1 and TRBJ2-3, with D perhaps TRBD1 (6 bases). The ends were cut back, 6 bases at V and 4 bases at J, with 14 bases in the middle. Germline CDR1 MGHDK, CDR2 SYGVNS. The CDR3 spans 14 residues. The DNA of the CDR3 is TGTGCCAGCAGCCAAATACAGGGCTCAGATACGCAGTATTTT. It encodes CASSQIQGSDTQYF.

The CDR3 DNA reads TGTGCCAGTAGCGACCAAGCGGGAGCCTCCTACAATGAGCAGTTCTTC. Translating gives CASSDQAGASYNEQFF. The J gene is TRBJ2-1, the V gene TRBV19, with 8 positions matching TRBD2. With 6 bases clipped from V and 0 bases from J, the junction kept 7 bases outside the gene matches. Germline-derived CDR1 and CDR2 are LNHDA and SQIVND (reference sequence). The CDR3 runs to 16 residues.